The 16 T cell receptor beta chains in this list originate from one sample, sequenced in a study of blood T cell repertoires in COVID-19. Only in-frame clones appear in the TCRdb table, and some are missing; sequencing was by immunoSEQ multiplex PCR. Among about 480,000 clones listed, about nine tenths were seen once. The sample comprised peripheral blood. These receptors were collected from a woman aged 50 to 65 with COVID-19, enrolled during active disease.

The CDR3 coding sequence is TGTGCCAGCAGCTTAGCTCCTGCGGGGCAGCCTACTACCTCGAACACCGGGGAGCTGTTTTTT. It translates to CASSLAPAGQPTTSNTGELFF. V and J are TRBV7-2 and TRBJ2-2; weak D call: TRBD2 (6 bases). Per germline, CDR1 SGHTA and CDR2 FQGNSA. The V end was cut by 0 bases, the J end by 0 bases, with 23 bases between. This CDR3 contains 21 residues. Based on the CDR3 plus reference TRBV7-2 and TRBJ2-2, the full variable domain is GAGVSQSPSNKVTEKGKDVELRCDPISGHTALYWYRQSLGQGLEFLIYFQGNSAPDKSGLPSDRFSAERTGGSVSTLTIQRTQQEDSAVYLCASSLAPAGQPTTSNTGELFFGEGSRLTVL.

CDR3 amino acids: CAWRPFSGYTF. DNA of the CDR3: TGTGCCTGGAGGCCATTTAGTGGCTACACCTTC. The gene calls are TRBV30 and TRBJ1-2; D is unclear. Trimming removed 3 bases from V and 7 bases from J, with 9 bases in between. This CDR3 has 11 residues. Per the germline V gene, CDR1 is GTSNPN and CDR2 is SVGIG (reference sequence).

V usage is TRBV6-5 and J usage is TRBJ1-3; no definite D call. The CDR3 sequence is 15 residues long. The germline CDR1 and CDR2 sequences are MNHEY and SVGAGI. Trimming pared 6 bases from V and 3 bases from J, leaving 15 bases between. CDR3 sequence (DNA): TGTGCCAGCAGATCACTCCAAGGCGGTGGAAACACCATATATTTT. Translating it yields CASRSLQGGGNTIYF.

The gene calls are TRBV6-2 or TRBV6-3 and TRBJ1-2; TRBD1 might be the D (6 bases). The CDR3 consists of 14 residues. CDR1 and CDR2 from the germline V gene are MNHEY and SVGEGT. Trimming shortened V by 2 bases and J by 2 bases, and 9 bases separated the two germline ends. In DNA form, the CDR3 reads TGTGCCAGCAGTTACGGACAGCCCAACTATGGCTACACCTTC. It is translated as CASSYGQPNYGYTF.

V gene TRBV19 combines with J gene TRBJ2-7; D possibly corresponds to TRBD1 (5 bases). Trimming took 3 bases from V and 2 from J, leaving 11 bases between them. Germline V CDR1 and CDR2: LNHDA, SQIVND (reference sequence). The length of the CDR3 is 14 residues. The CDR3 DNA follows: TGTGCCAGTAGTATTCGTAGACAGCCCTACGAGCAGTACTTC. This translates into CASSIRRQPYEQYF.

The J gene is TRBJ1-2, the V gene TRBV5-8, with D possibly matching TRBD1 (6 bases). The CDR3 has 13 residues. Germline CDR1 reads SGHTS; CDR2 reads YDEGEE. Trimming took 2 bases from V and 2 from J, leaving 7 bases between them. This CDR3 is CASSLQGNYGYTF. As DNA, the CDR3 is TGTGCCAGCAGCTTACAGGGCAACTATGGCTACACCTTC.

The CDR3 loop reads CASSQTWTGRLFF. The CDR3 DNA follows: TGCGCCAGCAGCCAAACCTGGACAGGGAGACTGTTTTTT. The rearrangement uses TRBV4-1 and TRBJ1-4, with 8 bases lining up with TRBD1. The CDR3 has 13 residues. Per the germline V gene, CDR1 is MGHRA and CDR2 is YSYEKL. Trimming at V came to 2 bases and at J to 13 bases, leaving 6 bases not matched to a gene.

The chain is built from TRBV4-2 and TRBJ2-3, with 10 bases that match TRBD2. Per germline, CDR1 LGHNA and CDR2 YNFKEQ. Losses at the gene ends were 4 bases for V and 2 bases for J; bases not matched to a gene: 6. The CDR3 totals 16 residues. This CDR3 reads CASSRLLAGVTDTQYF. In DNA, the CDR3 is TGTGCCAGCAGCCGGCTGCTAGCGGGAGTCACAGATACGCAGTATTTT.

V and J are TRBV6-5 and TRBJ1-1; tentatively, D is TRBD1 (6 bases). Germline-derived CDR1 and CDR2 are MNHEY and SVGAGI. The CDR3 is 14 amino acids. V lost 2 bases, J lost 7 bases, and 14 bases lay in between. Here the CDR3 reads CASSYAGGASEAFF. CDR3 sequence (DNA): TGTGCCAGCAGTTACGCGGGGGGGGCGAGTGAAGCTTTCTTT.

The chain recombines TRBV19 with TRBJ1-1; D gene unclear. Trimming shortened V by 7 bases and J by 5 bases, and 17 bases separated the two germline ends. This CDR3 is 14 amino acids long. Germline V lookup: CDR1 LNHDA, CDR2 SQIVND (reference sequence). The DNA of the CDR3 is TGTGCCAGTACCCCGGCCGGTCCGGGTACTGAAGCTTTCTTT. Amino acid sequence: CASTPAGPGTEAFF.

V and J are TRBV4-1 and TRBJ1-1; 11 bases are a match to TRBD1. The CDR3 is made up of 15 amino acids. The J segment lost 5 bases and the V segment lost 4 bases, leaving 6 bases of the junction unmatched. The germline CDR1 and CDR2 sequences are MGHRA and YSYEKL. This CDR3 is CASSRTGGARTEAFF. The CDR3 DNA reads TGCGCCAGCAGCCGGACAGGGGGCGCGAGGACTGAAGCTTTCTTT.

The chain carries TRBV28 and TRBJ1-3, with 10 bases that match TRBD1. Germline V gives CDR1 MDHEN, CDR2 SYDVKM. The CDR3 consists of 15 residues. V gave up 3 bases and J gave up 2 bases; unmatched junction bases: 1. CDR3 residues: CASSLGQGTGNTIYF. CDR3 DNA: TGTGCCAGCAGTTTGGGACAGGGGACTGGAAACACCATATATTTT.

The chain carries TRBV29-1 and TRBJ1-2; TRBD1 aligns across 8 bases. V shed 4 bases, J shed 8 bases, and the junction held 21 bases outside the gene matches. This CDR3 is built from 17 residues. The germline V gene encodes CDR1 SQVTM and CDR2 ANQGSEA. In DNA, the CDR3 is TGCAGCGTTGCACATCCAACCGACGGACAGGGAAGAGGAGGCTACACCTTC. Amino acid sequence: CSVAHPTDGQGRGGYTF.

There are a few counts of this clone. The gene calls are TRBV5-4 and TRBJ1-6, with 9 bases fitting TRBD1. This CDR3 has 16 amino acids. The trim removed 3 bases at V and 7 bases at J, leaving 8 bases unmatched. Germline V gene sequence: CDR1 SGHNT, CDR2 YYREEE (reference sequence). The CDR3 coding sequence is TGTGCCAGCAGCTCACTAGGGACAGGGTTAAATTCACCCCTCCACTTT. This codes for CASSSLGTGLNSPLHF.

CDR3 bases: TGTGCCAGCAGCGTAAACAGGAACTATGGCTACACCTTC. The encoded protein is CASSVNRNYGYTF. The genes are TRBV9 and TRBJ1-2; possibly TRBD1 for D (5 bases). Per the germline V gene, CDR1 is SGDLS and CDR2 is YYNGEE. V was cut by 1 base and J by 2 bases, with 6 bases left in between. This CDR3 is built from 13 residues.

V and J are TRBV6-5 and TRBJ2-3, with a tentative D call TRBD2 (6 bases). CDR3 length: 13 amino acids. Trimming pared 8 bases from V and 5 bases from J, leaving 14 bases between. From germline, CDR1 is MNHEY and CDR2 SVGAGI. The CDR3 DNA follows: TGTGCCAGCCGAGGCGGGATGCAAGATACGCAGTATTTT. Translating gives CASRGGMQDTQYF.